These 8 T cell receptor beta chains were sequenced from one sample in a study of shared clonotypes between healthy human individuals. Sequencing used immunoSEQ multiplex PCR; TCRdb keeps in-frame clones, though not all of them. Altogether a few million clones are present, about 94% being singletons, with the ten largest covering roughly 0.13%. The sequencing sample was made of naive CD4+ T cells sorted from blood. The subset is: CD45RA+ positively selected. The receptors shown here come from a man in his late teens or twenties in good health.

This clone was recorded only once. The CDR3 region has the DNA TGCGCCAGCAGCCCGGAACTTGGGGGGACCCAGTACTTC. Residues: CASSPELGGTQYF. The V call is TRBV5-1, the J call TRBJ2-5; perhaps D is TRBD1 or TRBD2 (5 bases each). This CDR3 contains 13 residues. The V gene lost 4 bases and the J gene lost 7 bases, with 14 bases spanning the gap. Looked up from germline, CDR1 is SGHRS and CDR2 is YFSETQ.

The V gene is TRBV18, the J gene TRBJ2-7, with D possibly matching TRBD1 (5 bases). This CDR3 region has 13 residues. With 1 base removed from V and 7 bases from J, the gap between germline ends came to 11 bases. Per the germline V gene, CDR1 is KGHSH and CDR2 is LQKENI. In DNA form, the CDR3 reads TGTGCCAGCTCACCACAGACAGACGAGGAGCAGTACTTC. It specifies CASSPQTDEEQYF.

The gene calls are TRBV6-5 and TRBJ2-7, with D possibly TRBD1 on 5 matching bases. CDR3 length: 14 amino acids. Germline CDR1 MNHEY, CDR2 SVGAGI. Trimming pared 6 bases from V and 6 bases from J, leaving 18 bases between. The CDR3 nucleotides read TGTGCCAGCAGCCCAGGACATGGGTTGGGCGAGCAGTACTTC. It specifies CASSPGHGLGEQYF.

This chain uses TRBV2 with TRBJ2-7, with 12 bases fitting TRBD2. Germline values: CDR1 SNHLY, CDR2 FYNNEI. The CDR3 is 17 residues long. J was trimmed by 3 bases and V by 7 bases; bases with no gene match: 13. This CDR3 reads CASTLRLAGEKNYEQYF. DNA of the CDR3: TGTGCCAGCACCTTGAGACTAGCGGGAGAGAAAAACTACGAGCAGTACTTC.

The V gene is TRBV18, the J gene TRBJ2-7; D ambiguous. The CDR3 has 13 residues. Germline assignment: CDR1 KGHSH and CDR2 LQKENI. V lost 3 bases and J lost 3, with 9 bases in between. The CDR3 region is CASSPGPYYEQYF. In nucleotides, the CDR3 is TGTGCCAGCTCACCCGGACCGTACTACGAGCAGTACTTC.

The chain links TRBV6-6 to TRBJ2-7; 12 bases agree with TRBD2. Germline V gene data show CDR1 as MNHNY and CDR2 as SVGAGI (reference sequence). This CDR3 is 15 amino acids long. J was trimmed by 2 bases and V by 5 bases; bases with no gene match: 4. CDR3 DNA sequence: TGTGCCAGCAGTCGGCTAGCGGGGGGGCCCTACGAGCAGTACTTC. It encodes CASSRLAGGPYEQYF.

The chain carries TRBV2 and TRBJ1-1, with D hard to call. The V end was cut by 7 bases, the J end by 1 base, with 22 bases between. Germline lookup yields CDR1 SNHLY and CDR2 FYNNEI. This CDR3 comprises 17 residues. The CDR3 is CASTPGDGSVKNTEAFF. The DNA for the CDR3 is TGTGCCAGCACCCCAGGAGACGGGTCAGTGAAGAACACTGAAGCTTTCTTT.

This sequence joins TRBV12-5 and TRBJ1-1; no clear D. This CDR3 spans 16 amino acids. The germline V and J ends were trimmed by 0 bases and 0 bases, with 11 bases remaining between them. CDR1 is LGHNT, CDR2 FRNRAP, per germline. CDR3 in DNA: TGTGCTAGTGGTTTGGTAGTGGGAGGAATGAACACTGAAGCTTTCTTT. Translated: CASGLVVGGMNTEAFF.